What follows are 4 T cell receptor beta chains derived from one specimen sequenced in a study of CD4 T cells in relation to SARS-CoV-2 and coronaviruses. Their specific antigens are unknown. Sequencing was performed with immunoSEQ multiplex PCR; in TCRdb, only in-frame clones are kept and a portion is missing. In the table there are tens of thousands of clones, under 80% of which are singletons. Material: memory CD4+ T cells from PBMCs, cultured in vitro. The source of these receptors is an adult with COVID-19.

This rearrangement joins TRBV2 to TRBJ2-1; TRBD1 aligns across 7 bases. J lost 6 bases, V lost 6 bases, and 8 bases had no gene match. The length of the CDR3 is 14 residues. Germline values: CDR1 SNHLY, CDR2 FYNNEI. The CDR3 is CASRAGTAFNEQFF. The CDR3 DNA reads as TGTGCCAGCAGGGCCGGGACAGCCTTCAATGAGCAGTTCTTC.

The chain has TRBV5-5 and TRBJ1-1; D not certain. The CDR3 extends over 18 amino acids. V was clipped by 1 base and J by 1 base, with 20 bases between them. The germline V gene encodes CDR1 SGHKS and CDR2 YYEKEE (reference sequence). The CDR3 bases are TGTGCCAGCAGCTTGCTGACCGAAGTTAAACGACCGAACACTGAAGCTTTCTTT. Its translation is CASSLLTEVKRPNTEAFF. Combining the CDR3 with reference TRBV5-5 and TRBJ1-1 gives the whole variable domain DAGVTQSPTHLIKTRGQQVTLRCSPISGHKSVSWYQQVLGQGPQFIFQYYEKEERGRGNFPDRFSARQFPNYSSELNVNALLLGDSALYLCASSLLTEVKRPNTEAFFGQGTRLTVV.

This rearrangement joins TRBV7-2 to TRBJ2-7; D unresolved. The CDR3 extends over 15 amino acids. V was clipped by 2 bases and J by 0 bases, with 11 bases between them. CDR1 SGHTA and CDR2 FQGNSA come from the germline V gene. The CDR3 loop reads CASSLSLLNSYEQYF. CDR3 DNA: TGTGCCAGCAGCTTATCGCTCTTAAACTCCTACGAGCAGTACTTC.

This chain joins TRBV28 and TRBJ2-1, with TRBD2 matching over 7 bases. This CDR3 spans 15 amino acids. The germline V gene encodes CDR1 MDHEN and CDR2 SYDVKM. Unmatched junction bases numbered 7, after V lost 6 bases and J lost 2 bases. For the CDR3, the DNA is TGTGCCAGCAGGGGAAGCGGGACCCCCTACAATGAGCAGTTCTTC. Translating it yields CASRGSGTPYNEQFF.